The entry below gives a single T cell receptor (beta chain) sequence along with its context. Trimming removed 3 bases at V and 2 bases at J, with 9 bases between. Germline V lookup: CDR1 SGHNT, CDR2 YYREEE (reference sequence). The CDR3 is 14 amino acids. This table comes from immunoSEQ multiplex PCR, and its TCRdb copy is limited to in-frame clones, with some not included. The sample has 99,000 or so clones, roughly 87% seen once. The entry originates in a study of T cell responses to AZD1222 COVID-19 vaccine. The chain employs TRBV5-4 and TRBJ2-4; D possibly uses TRBD1 or TRBD2 (6 bases each). Sequencing used peripheral blood, obtained on day 0 of AZD1222 vaccination. The TCR comes from an adult in good health. CDR3 DNA sequence: TGTGCCAGCAGCTCCGGGGGCCCCAAAAACATTCAGTACTTC. This translates into CASSSGGPKNIQYF.